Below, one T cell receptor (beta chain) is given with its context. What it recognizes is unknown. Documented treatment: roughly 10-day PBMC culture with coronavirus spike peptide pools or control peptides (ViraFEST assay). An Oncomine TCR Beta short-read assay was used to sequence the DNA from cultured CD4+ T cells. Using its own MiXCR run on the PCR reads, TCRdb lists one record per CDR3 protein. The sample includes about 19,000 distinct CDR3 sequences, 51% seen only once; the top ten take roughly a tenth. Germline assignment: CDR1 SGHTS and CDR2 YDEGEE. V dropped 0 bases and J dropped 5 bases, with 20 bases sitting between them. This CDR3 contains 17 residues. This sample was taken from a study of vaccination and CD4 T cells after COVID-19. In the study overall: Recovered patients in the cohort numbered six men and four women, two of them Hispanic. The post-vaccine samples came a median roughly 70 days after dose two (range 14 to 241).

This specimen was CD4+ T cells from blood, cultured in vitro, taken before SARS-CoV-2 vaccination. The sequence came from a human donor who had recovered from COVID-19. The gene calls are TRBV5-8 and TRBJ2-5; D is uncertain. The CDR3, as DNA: TGTGCCAGCAGCTTGGGCTCCGTAGTTGGTCTGGGGGAGACCCAGTACTTC. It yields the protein CASSLGSVVGLGETQYF.